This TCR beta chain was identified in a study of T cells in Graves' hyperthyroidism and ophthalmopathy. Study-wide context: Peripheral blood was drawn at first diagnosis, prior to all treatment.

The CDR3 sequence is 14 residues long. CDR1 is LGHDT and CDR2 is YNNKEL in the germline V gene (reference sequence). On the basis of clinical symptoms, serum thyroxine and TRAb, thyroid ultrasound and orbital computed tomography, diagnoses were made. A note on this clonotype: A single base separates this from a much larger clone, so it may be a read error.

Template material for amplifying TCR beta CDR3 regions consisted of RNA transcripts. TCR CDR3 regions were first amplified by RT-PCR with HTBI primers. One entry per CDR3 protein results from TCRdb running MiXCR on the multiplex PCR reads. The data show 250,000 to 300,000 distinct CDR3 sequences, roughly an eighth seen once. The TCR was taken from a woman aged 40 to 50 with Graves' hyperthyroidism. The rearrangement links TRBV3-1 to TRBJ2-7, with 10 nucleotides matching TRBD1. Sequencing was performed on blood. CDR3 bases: TGTGCCAGCAGCCGCGGGACAGGGGACTACAAGCAGTACTTC. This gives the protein CASSRGTGDYKQYF.